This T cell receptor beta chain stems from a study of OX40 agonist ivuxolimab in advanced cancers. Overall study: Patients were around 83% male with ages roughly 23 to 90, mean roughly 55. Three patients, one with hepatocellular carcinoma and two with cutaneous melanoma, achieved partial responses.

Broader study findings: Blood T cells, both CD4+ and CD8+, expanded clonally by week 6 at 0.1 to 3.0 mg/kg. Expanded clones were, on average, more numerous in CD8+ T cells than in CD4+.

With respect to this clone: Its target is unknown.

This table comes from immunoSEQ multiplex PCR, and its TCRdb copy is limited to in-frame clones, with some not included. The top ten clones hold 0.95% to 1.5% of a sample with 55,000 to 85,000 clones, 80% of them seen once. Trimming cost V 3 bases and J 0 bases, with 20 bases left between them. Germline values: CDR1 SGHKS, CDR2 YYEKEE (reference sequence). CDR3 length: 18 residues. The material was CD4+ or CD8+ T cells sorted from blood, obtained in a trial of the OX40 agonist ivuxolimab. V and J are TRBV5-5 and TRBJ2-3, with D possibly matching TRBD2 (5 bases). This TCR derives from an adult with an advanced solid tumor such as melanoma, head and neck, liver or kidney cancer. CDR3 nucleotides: TGTGCCAGCAGCTCTCGACTCGGGGTCTTGGGCAGCACAGATACGCAGTATTTT. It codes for CASSSRLGVLGSTDTQYF. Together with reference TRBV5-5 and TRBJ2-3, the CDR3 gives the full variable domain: DAGVTQSPTHLIKTRGQQVTLRCSPISGHKSVSWYQQVLGQGPQFIFQYYEKEERGRGNFPDRFSARQFPNYSSELNVNALLLGDSALYLCASSSRLGVLGSTDTQYFGPGTRLTVL.